The 24 T cell receptor beta chains below all came from one sample that was sequenced in a study of T cell repertoires in ileal Crohn's disease. The table came from immunoSEQ multiplex PCR; TCRdb's copy has only in-frame clones and leaves some out. The sample consists of around 14,000 clones, 80% of them appearing once. The sequenced sample was ileal tissue. Source of these receptors: an adult with Crohn's disease.

This sequence joins TRBV6-1 and TRBJ1-2, with D uncertain. Trimming cost V 7 bases and J 6 bases, with 18 bases left between them. CDR1 MNHNS and CDR2 SASEGT come from the germline V gene. The CDR3 is 14 amino acids. In DNA form, the CDR3 reads TGTGCCAGCAAGACATCACACGGAAACGATGGCTACACCTTC. This codes for CASKTSHGNDGYTF.

The chain links TRBV7-2 to TRBJ1-1; no firm D call. This CDR3 is 13 amino acids long. Germline V lookup: CDR1 SGHTA, CDR2 FQGNSA. Trimming left V 4 bases short and J 2 bases short, with 8 bases between. CDR3 amino acids: CASSSGTNTEAFF. For the CDR3, the DNA is TGTGCCAGCAGCTCCGGTACTAACACTGAAGCTTTCTTT.

The genes are TRBV7-8 and TRBJ1-1, with D perhaps matching TRBD1 (5 bases). Trimming took off 3 bases at V and 0 bases at J, with 8 bases between the two ends. The length of the CDR3 is 14 residues. Germline CDR1 is SGHVS and CDR2 is FQNEAQ. CDR3 sequence reads: CASSFQGLNTEAFF. The CDR3 nucleotides read TGTGCCAGCAGCTTTCAGGGATTGAACACTGAAGCTTTCTTT.

The chain joins TRBV7-3 to TRBJ2-6; D may be TRBD2 (6 bases). Trimming cost V 7 bases and J 3 bases, with 13 bases left between them. Germline V lookup: CDR1 SGHTA, CDR2 FQGTGA. The CDR3 covers 15 residues. The CDR3 sequence: CASTLDGSGANVLTF. In DNA, the CDR3 is TGTGCCAGCACCCTCGACGGGAGTGGGGCCAACGTCCTGACTTTC.

The chain carries TRBV5-1 and TRBJ2-1; 13 bases fit TRBD2. The J segment lost 5 bases and the V segment lost 3 bases, leaving 8 bases of the junction unmatched. CDR1 is SGHRS and CDR2 is YFSETQ in the germline V gene. CDR3 length: 17 residues. The CDR3: CASSSRLAGGTHNEQFF. DNA of the CDR3: TGCGCCAGCAGCTCCAGACTAGCGGGGGGAACCCACAATGAGCAGTTCTTC.

This chain connects TRBV7-2 to TRBJ1-3; D not certain. This CDR3 spans 12 amino acids. Germline V CDR1 and CDR2: SGHTA, FQGNSA. The V and J ends lost 5 bases and 4 bases respectively, with 6 bases between them. The CDR3 nucleotides are TGTGCCAGCAGCCAAGCGGGAAACACCATATATTTT. Amino acid sequence: CASSQAGNTIYF.

V gene TRBV5-1 combines with J gene TRBJ1-2; 8 positions match TRBD1. The CDR3 covers 14 residues. Germline CDR1 SGHRS, CDR2 YFSETQ. V lost 4 bases and J lost 7; bases outside the gene matches: 9. The CDR3 protein is CASSADRVSSGYTF. In DNA form, the CDR3 reads TGCGCCAGCAGCGCGGACAGGGTATCCTCTGGCTACACCTTC.

This clone occurred once. The chain combines TRBV5-1 with TRBJ2-4; maybe TRBD2 (5 bases). CDR1 is SGHRS, CDR2 YFSETQ, per germline. The CDR3 is 17 residues long. V was trimmed by 0 bases and J by 7 bases, leaving 20 bases between them. In DNA form, the CDR3 reads TGCGCCAGCAGCTTGGTGGCAGCCGGAGGTAATAGGAACATTCAGTACTTC. Its translation is CASSLVAAGGNRNIQYF.

This clone was detected a few times. The rearrangement joins TRBV2 to TRBJ2-6; TRBD1 matches at 8 bases. The germline V gene has CDR1 SNHLY and CDR2 FYNNEI. This CDR3 region has 18 residues. The V segment lost 2 bases and the J segment 2 bases; nucleotides outside the gene matches: 8. CDR3 amino acids: CASSERTGKAAGANVLTF. The DNA for the CDR3 is TGTGCCAGCAGTGAAAGGACAGGGAAGGCGGCTGGGGCCAACGTCCTGACTTTC.

The V and J genes are TRBV4-1 and TRBJ1-1, with D possibly matching TRBD1 (5 bases). Germline V gene lookup returns CDR1 MGHRA and CDR2 YSYEKL. This CDR3 has 13 residues. Trimming pared 3 bases from V and 3 bases from J, leaving 8 bases between. In nucleotides, the CDR3 is TGCGCCAGCAGCCATCCCAGGGACACTGAAGCTTTCTTT. Translating it yields CASSHPRDTEAFF.

The genes are TRBV10-3 and TRBJ1-5; no reliable D call. Per germline, CDR1 ENHRY and CDR2 SYGVKD. This CDR3 is 14 amino acids long. The V gene lost 4 bases and the J gene lost 0 bases, with 7 bases spanning the gap. CDR3 amino acids: CAISADYSNQPQHF. As DNA, the CDR3 is TGTGCCATCAGTGCCGACTATAGCAATCAGCCCCAGCATTTT.

J is TRBJ2-4 and V is TRBV18; 7 bases align to TRBD2. Germline V gives CDR1 KGHSH, CDR2 LQKENI. V gave up 3 bases and J gave up 6 bases; unmatched junction bases: 11. The CDR3 consists of 16 residues. CDR3 sequence reads: CASSPRGRGDLNIQYF. The CDR3 DNA reads TGTGCCAGCTCACCCCGCGGCCGGGGGGACCTAAACATTCAGTACTTC.

The chain employs TRBV5-4 and TRBJ2-1, with TRBD2 matching 7 bases. Germline V gives CDR1 SGHNT, CDR2 YYREEE (reference sequence). Unmatched junction bases numbered 6, after V lost 4 bases and J lost 5 bases. The CDR3 is made up of 14 amino acids. The CDR3: CASSPGGGNNEQFF. The CDR3 region has the DNA TGTGCCAGCAGCCCAGGCGGGGGTAACAATGAGCAGTTCTTC.

V gene TRBV10-1 combines with J gene TRBJ2-2; no reliable D call. Germline values: CDR1 WNHNN, CDR2 SYGVQD (reference sequence). Trimming removed 3 bases at V and 1 base at J, with 3 bases between. This CDR3 has 13 amino acids. This chain's CDR3 is CASSDRNTGELFF. CDR3 DNA: TGCGCCAGCAGTGATAGGAACACCGGGGAGCTGTTTTTT.

The J gene is TRBJ2-5, the V gene TRBV30; tentative D call: TRBD1 (5 bases). This CDR3 has 15 residues. V lost 3 bases and J 5 bases, leaving 19 bases between the germline ends. Germline values: CDR1 GTSNPN, CDR2 SVGIG (reference sequence). CDR3 amino acids: CAWSLRTLPSETQYF. The CDR3 DNA is TGTGCCTGGAGCCTTCGGACACTCCCCTCTGAGACCCAGTACTTC.

The chain combines TRBV18 with TRBJ2-5, with a weak D call TRBD1 (6 bases). With the DNA end fitting TRBJ2-7 better, the J assignment may be wrong. The germline CDR1 and CDR2 sequences are KGHSH and LQKENI. CDR3 size: 13 residues. CDR3 nucleotides: TGTGCCAGCTCACCAGGACAGTCTTACGAGCAGTACTTC. The encoded protein is CASSPGQSYEQYF.

The chain carries TRBV2 and TRBJ2-7, with TRBD2 matching over 7 bases. Germline V gene data show CDR1 as SNHLY and CDR2 as FYNNEI. Unmatched junction bases numbered 5, after V lost 4 bases and J lost 2 bases. This CDR3 spans 14 amino acids. The CDR3 sequence: CASSGGGSAYEQYF. DNA for the CDR3: TGTGCCAGCAGTGGGGGAGGGAGTGCCTACGAGCAGTACTTC.

This clone was recorded a few times. The chain links TRBV5-4 to TRBJ2-6; TRBD2 might be the D (6 bases). Germline V gives CDR1 SGHNT, CDR2 YYREEE (reference sequence). Trimming shortened V by 4 bases and J by 2 bases, and 13 bases separated the two germline ends. CDR3 length: 16 amino acids. The CDR3 reads CASSPPGEAGANVLTF. In DNA form, the CDR3 reads TGTGCCAGCAGCCCCCCGGGGGAAGCTGGGGCCAACGTCCTGACTTTC.

The V call is TRBV6-1, the J call TRBJ1-1; TRBD1 agrees at 11 bases. Losses at the gene ends were 5 bases for V and 5 bases for J; bases not matched to a gene: 7. Germline V gene lookup returns CDR1 MNHNS and CDR2 SASEGT. The CDR3 sequence is 15 residues long. In DNA, the CDR3 is TGTGCCAGCAGTAGGAGCAGGGACAGGGGGACTGAAGCTTTCTTT. The encoded protein is CASSRSRDRGTEAFF.

This clone was detected a few times. The chain employs TRBV23-1 and TRBJ2-1; 8 bases align to TRBD2. TRBV23-1 is treated as an ORF (open reading frame) with a function not yet certain. J lost 3 bases, V lost 6 bases, and 7 bases had no gene match. The CDR3 has 15 amino acids. CDR3 loop: CASRITSGIYNEQFF. The DNA of the CDR3 is TGCGCCAGCAGAATTACTAGCGGAATCTACAATGAGCAGTTCTTC.

The rearrangement uses TRBV11-1 and TRBJ2-3; D perhaps matches TRBD1 (6 bases). Germline loops: CDR1 SGHAT, CDR2 FQDESV (reference sequence). V lost 5 bases and J 0 bases, leaving 18 bases between the germline ends. The length of the CDR3 is 17 residues. In nucleotides, the CDR3 is TGTGCCAGCAGCCCCCCAGGGGCGGGCACTAGCACAGATACGCAGTATTTT. This translates into CASSPPGAGTSTDTQYF.

The chain employs TRBV5-1 and TRBJ2-2; D not resolved. CDR3 size: 12 residues. V dropped 2 bases and J dropped 7 bases, with 6 bases sitting between them. Germline values: CDR1 SGHRS, CDR2 YFSETQ. CDR3 nucleotide sequence: TGCGCCAGCAGCTTCCTCGGCGGGGAGCTGTTTTTT. The encoded protein is CASSFLGGELFF.

The chain uses TRBV5-1 and TRBJ2-6; TRBD1 matches at 9 bases. V lost 0 bases, J lost 3 bases, and 4 bases stayed unmatched. The CDR3 has 17 amino acids. CDR1 SGHRS and CDR2 YFSETQ come from the germline V gene. The CDR3 region is CASSLETGGYGANVLTF. The CDR3 region has the DNA TGCGCCAGCAGCTTGGAAACAGGGGGCTATGGGGCCAACGTCCTGACTTTC.

The chain combines TRBV18 with TRBJ2-2; 7 bases line up with TRBD2. CDR3 size: 14 residues. The V and J ends lost 6 bases and 0 bases, in that order; junction bases with no gene match: 1. In germline, CDR1 is KGHSH, CDR2 LQKENI. CDR3 nucleotides: TGTGCCAGCTCGGGGGGGACGAACACCGGGGAGCTGTTTTTT. Amino acids: CASSGGTNTGELFF.